This T cell receptor (beta chain) was retrieved from a study of T cells in localized non-small cell lung cancer. Generated by immunoSEQ multiplex PCR, the TCRdb table keeps only in-frame clones and is missing some. The sample lists about 14,000 clones; approximately 28% were seen once. This clone was counted a few times. The germline CDR1 and CDR2 sequences are MNHGY and SAAAGT. The CDR3 totals 16 residues. V was pared by 5 bases and J by 1 base, with 9 bases of the junction left unmatched. This TCR was sampled from a female donor aged 60 or older with stage I lung adenocarcinoma. The input for sequencing was lung tumor tissue, taken before any cancer treatment. This chain links TRBV6-8 with TRBJ1-1, with TRBD1 matching over 8 bases. The CDR3 here is CASSPDRGDWNTEAFF. The CDR3 DNA is TGTGCCAGCAGTCCTGACAGGGGAGATTGGAACACTGAAGCTTTCTTT.